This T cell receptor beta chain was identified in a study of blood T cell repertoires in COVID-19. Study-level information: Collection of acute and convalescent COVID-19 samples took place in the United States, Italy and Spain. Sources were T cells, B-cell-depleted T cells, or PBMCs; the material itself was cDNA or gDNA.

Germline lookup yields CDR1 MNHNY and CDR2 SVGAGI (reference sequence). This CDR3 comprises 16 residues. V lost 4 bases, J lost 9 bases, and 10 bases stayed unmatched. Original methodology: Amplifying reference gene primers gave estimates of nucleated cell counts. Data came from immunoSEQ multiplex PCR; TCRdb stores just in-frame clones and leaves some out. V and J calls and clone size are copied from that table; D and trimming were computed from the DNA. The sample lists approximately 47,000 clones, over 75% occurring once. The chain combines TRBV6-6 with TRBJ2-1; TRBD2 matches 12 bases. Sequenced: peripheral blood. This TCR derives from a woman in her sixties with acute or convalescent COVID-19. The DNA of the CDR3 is TGTGCCAGCAGTTCTCGGACTAGCGGGACACCGGGTGAGCAGTTCTTC. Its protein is CASSSRTSGTPGEQFF.